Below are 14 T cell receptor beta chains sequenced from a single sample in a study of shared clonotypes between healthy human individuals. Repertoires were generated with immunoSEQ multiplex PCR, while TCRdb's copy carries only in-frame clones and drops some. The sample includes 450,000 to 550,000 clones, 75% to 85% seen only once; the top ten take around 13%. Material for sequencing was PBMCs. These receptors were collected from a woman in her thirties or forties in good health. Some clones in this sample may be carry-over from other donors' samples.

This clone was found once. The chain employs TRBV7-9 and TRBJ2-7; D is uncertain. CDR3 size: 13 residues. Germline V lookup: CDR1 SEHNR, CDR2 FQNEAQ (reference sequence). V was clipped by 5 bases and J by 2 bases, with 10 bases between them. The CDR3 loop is CASSPITTYEQYF. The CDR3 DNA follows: TGTGCCAGCAGCCCCATTACTACCTACGAGCAGTACTTC.

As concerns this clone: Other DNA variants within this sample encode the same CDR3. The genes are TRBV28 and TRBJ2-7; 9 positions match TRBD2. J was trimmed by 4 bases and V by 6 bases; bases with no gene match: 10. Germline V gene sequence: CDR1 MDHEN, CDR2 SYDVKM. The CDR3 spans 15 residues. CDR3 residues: CASSPTSGGTYEQYF. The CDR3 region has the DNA TGTGCCAGCAGCCCGACTAGCGGAGGGACTTACGAGCAGTACTTC.

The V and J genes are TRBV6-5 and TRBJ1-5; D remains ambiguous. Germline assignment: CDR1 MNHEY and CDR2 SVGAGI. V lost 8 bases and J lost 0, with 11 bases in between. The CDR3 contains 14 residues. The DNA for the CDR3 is TGTGCCAGCGCGCTCGGGTATAGCAATCAGCCCCAGCATTTT. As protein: CASALGYSNQPQHF.

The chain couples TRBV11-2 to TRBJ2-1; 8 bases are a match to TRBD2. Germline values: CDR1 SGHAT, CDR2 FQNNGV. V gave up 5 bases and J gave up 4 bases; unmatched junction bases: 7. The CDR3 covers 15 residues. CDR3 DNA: TGTGCCAGCAGCCCTGGCGGGGGGCAATACAATGAGCAGTTCTTC. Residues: CASSPGGGQYNEQFF.

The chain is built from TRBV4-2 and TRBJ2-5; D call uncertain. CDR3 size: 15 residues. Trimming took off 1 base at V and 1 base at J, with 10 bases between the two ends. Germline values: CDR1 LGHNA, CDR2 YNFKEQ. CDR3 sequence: CASSQAAAVQETQYF. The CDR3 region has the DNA TGTGCCAGCAGCCAAGCGGCGGCCGTCCAAGAGACCCAGTACTTC.

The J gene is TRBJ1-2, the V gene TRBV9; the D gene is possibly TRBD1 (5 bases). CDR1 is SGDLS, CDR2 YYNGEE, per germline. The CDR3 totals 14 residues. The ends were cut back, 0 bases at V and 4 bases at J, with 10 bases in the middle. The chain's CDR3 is CASSVGRTSYGYTF. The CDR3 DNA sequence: TGTGCCAGCAGCGTAGGTCGGACATCCTATGGCTACACCTTC.

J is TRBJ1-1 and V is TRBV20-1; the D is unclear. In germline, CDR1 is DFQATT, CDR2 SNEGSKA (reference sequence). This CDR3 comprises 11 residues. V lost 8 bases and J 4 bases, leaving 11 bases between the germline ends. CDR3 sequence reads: CSLQVGTEAFF. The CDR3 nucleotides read TGCAGTCTGCAGGTGGGCACTGAAGCTTTCTTT.

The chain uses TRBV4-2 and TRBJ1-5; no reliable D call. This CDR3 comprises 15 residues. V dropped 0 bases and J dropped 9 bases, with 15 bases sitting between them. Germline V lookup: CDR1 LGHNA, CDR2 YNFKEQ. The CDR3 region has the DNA TGTGCCAGCAGCCAAGATCCGGGCTCGCTTAGGCCCCAGCATTTT. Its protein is CASSQDPGSLRPQHF.

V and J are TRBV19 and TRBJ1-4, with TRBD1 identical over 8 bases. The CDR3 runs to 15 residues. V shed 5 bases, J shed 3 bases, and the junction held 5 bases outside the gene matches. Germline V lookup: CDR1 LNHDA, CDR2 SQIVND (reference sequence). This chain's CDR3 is CASSPPGQANEKLFF. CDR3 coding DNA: TGTGCCAGTAGTCCACCGGGACAGGCTAATGAAAAACTGTTTTTT.

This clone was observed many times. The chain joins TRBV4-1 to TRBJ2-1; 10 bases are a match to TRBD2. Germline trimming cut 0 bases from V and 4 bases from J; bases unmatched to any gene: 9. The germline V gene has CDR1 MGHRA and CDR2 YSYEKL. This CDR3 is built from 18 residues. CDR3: CASSQDSGRLAGYNEQFF. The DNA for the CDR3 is TGCGCCAGCAGCCAAGATTCGGGGAGACTAGCGGGTTACAATGAGCAGTTCTTC.

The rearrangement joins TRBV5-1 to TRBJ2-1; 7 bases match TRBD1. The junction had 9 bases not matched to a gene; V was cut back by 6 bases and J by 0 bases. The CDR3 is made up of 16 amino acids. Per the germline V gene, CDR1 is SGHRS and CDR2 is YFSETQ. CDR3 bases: TGCGCCAGCAAACAGGGGATCCTCAGCTCCTACAATGAGCAGTTCTTC. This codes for CASKQGILSSYNEQFF. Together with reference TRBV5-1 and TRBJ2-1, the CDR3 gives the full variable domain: KAGVTQTPRYLIKTRGQQVTLSCSPISGHRSVSWYQQTPGQGLQFLFEYFSETQRNKGNFPGRFSGRQFSNSRSEMNVSTLELGDSALYLCASKQGILSSYNEQFFGPGTRLTVL.

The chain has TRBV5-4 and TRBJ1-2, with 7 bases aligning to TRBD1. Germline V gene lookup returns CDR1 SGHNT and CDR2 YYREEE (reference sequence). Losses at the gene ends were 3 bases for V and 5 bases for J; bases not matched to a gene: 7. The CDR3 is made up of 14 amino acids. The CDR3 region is CASSSYDRAYGYTF. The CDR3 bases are TGTGCCAGCAGCTCCTACGACAGGGCATATGGCTACACCTTC. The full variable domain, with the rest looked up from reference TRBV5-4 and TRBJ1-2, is ETGVTQSPTHLIKTRGQQVTLRCSSQSGHNTVSWYQQALGQGPQFIFQYYREEENGRGNFPPRFSGLQFPNYSSELNVNALELDDSALYLCASSSYDRAYGYTFGSGTRLTVV.

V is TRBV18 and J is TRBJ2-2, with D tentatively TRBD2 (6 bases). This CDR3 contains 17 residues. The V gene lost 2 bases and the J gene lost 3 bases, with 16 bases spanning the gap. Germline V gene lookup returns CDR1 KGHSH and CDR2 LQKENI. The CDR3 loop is CASSPNVLAEYTGELFF. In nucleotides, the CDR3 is TGTGCCAGCTCACCAAATGTACTAGCTGAGTACACCGGGGAGCTGTTTTTT.

In DNA form, the CDR3 reads TGTGCCAGCCAGTTTCCGGATACGCAGTATTTT. It yields the protein CASQFPDTQYF. This chain connects TRBV2 to TRBJ2-3; D gene uncertain. The CDR3 is 11 residues long. V lost 8 bases and J lost 6, with 9 bases in between. Germline V gene lookup returns CDR1 SNHLY and CDR2 FYNNEI.